This entry features one T cell receptor (beta chain) sequence. What it recognizes is unknown. Different DNA sequences within this sample yield the same CDR3. Data came from immunoSEQ multiplex PCR; TCRdb stores just in-frame clones and leaves some out. The top ten clones hold more than 0.95% of a sample with about 1,800,000 clones, about 95% of them seen once. The entry originates in a study of shared clonotypes between healthy human individuals. Overall study results and limits: An effect of sequencing depth on clonotype sharing among donors was expected. Among non-shared clonotypes, generation probabilities were lower than among those shared by all four donors.

This CDR3 contains 13 residues. Germline-derived CDR1 and CDR2 are SEHNR and FQNEAQ (reference sequence). The V gene lost 1 base and the J gene lost 4 bases, with 6 bases spanning the gap. CD45RO negativity and positive selection for CCR7 defined naive CD8 cells, a population that excluded terminally differentiated effector memory CD45RA+ cells. The chain joins TRBV7-9 to TRBJ2-3; D remains unclear. The TCR comes from a man younger than 35 in good health. Sequenced input: naive CD8+ T cells sorted from blood. CDR3 nucleotides: TGTGCCAGCAGCTTAGGTGGGGCAGATACGCAGTATTTT. It yields the protein CASSLGGADTQYF.